A single sample gave rise to the 9 T cell receptor beta chains below, sequenced in a study of blood T cell repertoires in COVID-19. Some clones are missing from TCRdb's copy, which holds only in-frame ones; the method was immunoSEQ multiplex PCR. Among about 150,000 clones listed, 65% to 90% were seen once. The sample taken for sequencing was peripheral blood. These receptor sequences come from a man aged 65 to 79 with acute or convalescent COVID-19.

The chain carries TRBV29-1 and TRBJ2-3, with TRBD2 matching over 9 bases. Germline trimming cut 4 bases from V and 7 bases from J; bases unmatched to any gene: 15. The CDR3 extends over 16 amino acids. Germline assignment: CDR1 SQVTM and CDR2 ANQGSEA. CDR3 sequence: CSVVIGSLSGRNTQYF. CDR3 sequence (DNA): TGCAGCGTTGTTATAGGTTCCCTTAGCGGGAGAAATACGCAGTATTTT.

The chain combines TRBV5-4 with TRBJ1-2, with 9 bases identical to TRBD1. Trimming took 5 bases from V and 4 from J; bases not matched to a gene: 12. In germline, CDR1 is SGHNT, CDR2 YYREEE (reference sequence). This CDR3 is 16 amino acids long. The CDR3 coding sequence is TGTGCCAGCAGTCAAGGGGCAGGACAGGGGACCTATGGCTACACCTTC. Its translation is CASSQGAGQGTYGYTF.

The genes are TRBV28 and TRBJ2-1; D remains unclear. Germline V gene data show CDR1 as MDHEN and CDR2 as SYDVKM. Trimming took 3 bases from V and 6 from J, leaving 12 bases between them. The CDR3 is 14 residues long. CDR3 nucleotides: TGTGCCAGCAGTTTGGCCCTCGAAATCAATGAGCAGTTCTTC. Encoded protein: CASSLALEINEQFF. Combining the CDR3 with reference TRBV28 and TRBJ2-1 gives the whole variable domain DVKVTQSSRYLVKRTGEKVFLECVQDMDHENMFWYRQDPGLGLRLIYFSYDVKMKEKGDIPEGYSVSREKKERFSLILESASTNQTSMYLCASSLALEINEQFFGPGTRLTVL.

The V and J genes are TRBV7-3 and TRBJ2-6; weak D call: TRBD1 (5 bases). The CDR3 has 18 residues. The V gene's germline CDR1 is SGHTA and CDR2 FQGTGA. V dropped 1 base and J dropped 6 bases, with 19 bases sitting between them. The chain's CDR3 is CASSLSRQPALTANVLTF. CDR3 sequence (DNA): TGTGCCAGCAGCTTAAGTCGACAGCCCGCGCTCACGGCCAACGTCCTGACTTTC.

The V gene is TRBV19, the J gene TRBJ2-2; a possible D gene is TRBD2 (5 bases). Germline loops: CDR1 LNHDA, CDR2 SQIVND (reference sequence). The V and J ends lost 6 bases and 2 bases respectively, with 10 bases between them. This CDR3 is 14 amino acids long. Here the CDR3 reads CASREELNTGELFF. DNA of the CDR3: TGTGCCAGTAGGGAGGAACTCAACACCGGGGAGCTGTTTTTT. Variable domain in full (rest from reference TRBV19 and TRBJ2-2): DGGITQSPKYLFRKEGQNVTLSCEQNLNHDAMYWYRQDPGQGLRLIYYSQIVNDFQKGDIAEGYSVSREKKESFPLTVTSAQKNPTAFYLCASREELNTGELFFGEGSRLTVL.

Note on this clone: The sample carries other DNA sequences with the same CDR3. V is TRBV5-6 and J is TRBJ1-2, with D possibly TRBD1 on 6 matching bases. CDR3 size: 15 residues. CDR1 is SGHDT, CDR2 YYEEEE, per germline. Trimming removed 1 base from V and 3 bases from J, with 13 bases in between. As DNA, the CDR3 is TGTGCCAGCAGCTTGAGGGGGGGTCTGGACTATGGCTACACCTTC. Its translation is CASSLRGGLDYGYTF.

This chain uses TRBV4-3 with TRBJ1-6; D unclear. The CDR3 runs to 14 residues. V shed 2 bases and J shed 10 bases, with 12 bases lying between them. Germline CDR1 LGHNA, CDR2 YSLEER. The CDR3, as DNA: TGCGCCAGCAGCCAAAGGGAGGGTGAATCACCCCTCCACTTT. Protein: CASSQREGESPLHF.

J is TRBJ1-5 and V is TRBV5-6; D not certain. Germline CDR1 reads SGHDT; CDR2 reads YYEEEE. The CDR3 is made up of 12 amino acids. V lost 2 bases and J lost 7, with 7 bases in between. CDR3: CASSFGTQPQHF. CDR3 coding DNA: TGTGCCAGCAGCTTCGGTACCCAGCCCCAGCATTTT.

The chain has TRBV10-3 and TRBJ2-3; 7 bases line up with TRBD1. V trimming: 6 bases; J trimming: 2 bases; junction bases outside the gene matches: 5. Germline CDR1 and CDR2: ENHRY and SYGVKD. There are 14 residues in the CDR3. This chain's CDR3 is CAISSDRLTDTQYF. Written as DNA, the CDR3 is TGTGCCATCAGCTCGGACAGGCTCACAGATACGCAGTATTTT.